Below, 31 T cell receptor beta chains from the same sample are listed, as sequenced in a study of blood T cells in healthy people across ages. Sample-barcoded 5' priming and a J-beta primer mix drove a second PCR of roughly 6 to 12 cycles. TCRdb used MiXCR to reprocess the 5' RACE reads, holding one entry per CDR3 protein. The table has about 800,000 distinct CDR3 sequences, about 42% seen once. The sample was blood. These receptors were obtained from an elderly man in good health.

This clonotype was counted a few times. The chain couples TRBV7-2 to TRBJ2-5; 16 bases agree with TRBD2. The J call may not be correct, given that the DNA end is closer to TRBJ2-7. CDR1 and CDR2 from the germline V gene are SGHTA and FQGNSA. The CDR3 runs 18 residues. In nucleotides, the CDR3 is TGTGCCAGCACCCTGCCGGGACTAGCGGGAGGGGACGGGTACGAGCAGTACTTC. Translation gives CASTLPGLAGGDGYEQYF.

This clonotype appeared a single time. V gene TRBV30 combines with J gene TRBJ2-1; the D gene is possibly TRBD2 (6 bases). The CDR3 is made up of 13 amino acids. Germline V gene data show CDR1 as GTSNPN and CDR2 as SVGIG (reference sequence). The germline V and J ends were trimmed by 1 base and 6 bases, with 10 bases remaining between them. The DNA for the CDR3 is TGTGCCTGGAGTGCGGGGGTGGGCAATGAGCAGTTCTTC. Its protein is CAWSAGVGNEQFF.

Regarding this clonotype: Given a much more abundant clone one base away, this may be a read error. The gene calls are TRBV20-1 and TRBJ2-1; 9 bases are a match to TRBD2. The CDR3 consists of 13 residues. CDR1 and CDR2 from the germline V gene are DFQATT and SNEGSKA (reference sequence). The CDR3 DNA reads as TGCAGCTTCCCGGCGGGAGGGCCGCAGACCCAGTTCTTC. The encoded protein is CSFPAGGPQTQFF.

This clonotype is a singleton in its sample. The genes are TRBV5-5 and TRBJ1-2, with 8 bases aligning to TRBD1. This CDR3 has 16 amino acids. The V gene's germline CDR1 is SGHKS and CDR2 YYEKEE (reference sequence). V dropped 0 bases and J dropped 4; count of bases not matched to a gene: 8. The DNA of the CDR3 is TGTGCCAGCAGCTTGGCCACGACAGGGGATTTCTATGGCTACACCTTC. The encoded protein is CASSLATTGDFYGYTF.

Only a few counts were recorded for this clonotype. The chain employs TRBV2 and TRBJ2-3, with 13 bases identical to TRBD2. The CDR3 spans 14 residues. The germline V gene has CDR1 SNHLY and CDR2 FYNNEI. V lost 6 bases and J lost 6; bases outside the gene matches: 3. This CDR3 reads CASRGTSGKDTQYF. CDR3 sequence (DNA): TGTGCCAGCAGAGGGACTAGCGGGAAGGATACGCAGTATTTT.

This clonotype was observed a handful of times. The rearrangement links TRBV12-3 or TRBV12-4 to TRBJ2-5; D is perhaps TRBD2 (5 bases). V lost 6 bases and J 11 bases, leaving 25 bases between the germline ends. The CDR3 has 15 amino acids. Here the CDR3 DNA reads TGTGCCAGCAGCCGAGGGAGAGGATATGGGGAAGAGCAGTACTTC. It is translated as CASSRGRGYGEEQYF.

The rearrangement joins TRBV6-5 to TRBJ1-2; 8 bases map to TRBD1. The CDR3 length is 14 residues. Losses at the gene ends were 7 bases for V and 2 bases for J; bases not matched to a gene: 6. The V gene's germline CDR1 is MNHEY and CDR2 SVGAGI. CDR3 in amino acids: CASTRDRLNYGYTF. CDR3 DNA: TGTGCCAGCACCAGGGACAGGCTGAACTATGGCTACACCTTC.

The chain has TRBV28 and TRBJ2-4, with a tentative D call TRBD2 (6 bases). This CDR3 comprises 14 residues. Germline CDR1 and CDR2: MDHEN and SYDVKM. The germline V and J ends were trimmed by 6 bases and 13 bases, with 22 bases remaining between them. CDR3 sequence: CASSKPGLRREQYF. The CDR3 DNA reads as TGTGCCAGCAGCAAGCCGGGACTCCGGAGGGAGCAGTACTTC. The variable domain in full, with the rest retrieved from reference TRBV28 and TRBJ2-4, is DVKVTQSSRYLVKRTGEKVFLECVQDMDHENMFWYRQDPGLGLRLIYFSYDVKMKEKGDIPEGYSVSREKKERFSLILESASTNQTSMYLCASSKPGLRREQYFGAGTRLSVL.

This chain joins TRBV28 and TRBJ1-5; D gene ambiguous. CDR1 MDHEN and CDR2 SYDVKM come from the germline V gene. V was pared by 5 bases and J by 5 bases, with 7 bases between. This CDR3 comprises 12 residues. In DNA, the CDR3 is TGTGCCAGCAGTCCCGACGATCAGCCCCAGCATTTT. Translating it yields CASSPDDQPQHF.

This clonotype was seen only a few times. V gene TRBV21-1 combines with J gene TRBJ2-7; no DNA check was done on the table's D call, TRBD1. TRBV21-1 represents a pseudogene. This CDR3 comprises 16 residues. CDR3 in amino acids: CASSSGGTGLSYEQYF. The CDR3 DNA sequence: TGTGCCAGCAGCAGCGGCGGGACAGGGCTATCCTACGAGCAGTACTTC.

The chain carries TRBV3-1 and TRBJ1-2; D remains ambiguous. Trimming removed 4 bases from V and 11 bases from J, with 17 bases in between. CDR1 is LGHDT, CDR2 YNNKEL, per germline (reference sequence). The length of the CDR3 is 13 residues. CDR3 residues: CASSPPWAYPYTF. CDR3 DNA sequence: TGTGCCAGCAGCCCCCCTTGGGCATACCCTTACACCTTC.

The rearrangement links TRBV7-2 to TRBJ2-3; 9 nucleotides align to TRBD2. CDR3 length: 15 amino acids. J lost 4 bases, V lost 6 bases, and 8 bases had no gene match. CDR1 and CDR2 (germline): SGHTA, FQGNSA. The CDR3: CASRSPTSGPDTQYF. The CDR3, as DNA: TGTGCCAGCAGATCGCCTACTAGCGGGCCAGATACGCAGTATTTT.

The chain carries TRBV5-5 and TRBJ2-3; 8 positions agree with TRBD1. V was pared by 0 bases and J by 5 bases, with 11 bases of the junction left unmatched. CDR1 is SGHKS and CDR2 is YYEKEE in the germline V gene (reference sequence). The CDR3 extends over 17 amino acids. The CDR3 reads CASSLAGGASPRDTQYF. For the CDR3, the DNA is TGTGCCAGCAGCTTGGCAGGGGGCGCTTCCCCTAGAGATACGCAGTATTTT.

This clonotype turned up a few times. The chain joins TRBV4-3 to TRBJ2-3; no clear D gene. The CDR3 has 14 amino acids. Germline V lookup: CDR1 LGHNA, CDR2 YSLEER. Trimming stripped 1 base from V and 0 bases from J, with 5 bases between. CDR3 bases: TGCGCCAGCAGCCAAGGAAGCAGCACAGATACGCAGTATTTT. Translated: CASSQGSSTDTQYF.

The chain recombines TRBV12-3 or TRBV12-4 with TRBJ2-5; 7 bases are shared with TRBD2. J gave up 3 bases and V 1 base, and 11 bases lay outside the gene matches. The CDR3 length is 17 residues. CDR3 protein: CASSLGPAGARKETQYF. The CDR3, as DNA: TGTGCCAGCAGTTTAGGCCCCGCGGGAGCTCGAAAAGAGACCCAGTACTTC.

This chain joins TRBV2 and TRBJ1-2; D not resolved. The V end lost 4 bases, the J end lost 4 bases, and 10 bases lay between the germline ends. Germline V gene lookup returns CDR1 SNHLY and CDR2 FYNNEI. The CDR3 has 13 residues. CDR3 in DNA: TGTGCCAGCAGTGCCAGTGAGACCTATGGCTACACCTTC. Translating it yields CASSASETYGYTF.

V and J are TRBV11-2 and TRBJ2-3; D is tentatively TRBD1 or TRBD2 (5 bases each). Germline CDR1 reads SGHAT; CDR2 reads FQNNGV. V gave up 6 bases and J gave up 6 bases, with 19 bases separating them. The CDR3 is 15 amino acids. The DNA for the CDR3 is TGTGCCAGCAGATCTGGGACCAGAGGCGGTGATACGCAGTATTTT. This codes for CASRSGTRGGDTQYF.

CDR3 sequence: CASSERGQDYEQYF. In nucleotides, the CDR3 is TGCGCCAGCAGTGAGCGAGGACAGGACTACGAGCAGTACTTC. This chain connects TRBV10-2 to TRBJ2-7; 7 nucleotides line up with TRBD1. The CDR3 length is 14 residues. The junction had 4 bases not matched to a gene; V was cut back by 2 bases and J by 3 bases. Looked up from germline, CDR1 is WSHSY and CDR2 is SAAADI.

The rearrangement joins TRBV20-1 to TRBJ1-5; D gene ambiguous. The CDR3 is 10 amino acids. The germline V and J ends were trimmed by 5 bases and 5 bases, with 4 bases remaining between them. Germline values: CDR1 DFQATT, CDR2 SNEGSKA (reference sequence). CDR3 nucleotide sequence: TGCAGTGCTGGTTATCAGCCCCAGCATTTT. Translated: CSAGYQPQHF.

The CDR3 DNA sequence: TGTGCCACCAGTGATTTTGGCGACGATGAGCAGTTCTTC. The encoded protein is CATSDFGDDEQFF. The chain has TRBV24-1 and TRBJ2-1; D uncertain. CDR3 length equals 13 residues. V lost 1 base, J lost 8 bases, and 8 bases lay in between. Germline CDR1 and CDR2: KGHDR and SFDVKD.

This clonotype was detected only a few times. At one end the junction does not follow the germline gene, possibly because of a read error. The chain uses TRBV27 and TRBJ1-2; 10 bases are shared with TRBD1. Per germline, CDR1 MNHEY and CDR2 SMNVEV (reference sequence). The CDR3 has 14 amino acids. The CDR3 DNA reads TGTGCTAGCAGTTCAACCGACAGGGGGCATGGCTACACCTTC. This gives the protein CASSSTDRGHGYTF.

This CDR3 is CASSLRDPRTDTQYF. The DNA of the CDR3 is TGTGCCAGCAGTTTACGGGACCCCCGCACAGATACGCAGTATTTT. This chain connects TRBV28 to TRBJ2-3; D assignment may be TRBD1 or TRBD2 (5 bases each). Trimming took off 2 bases at V and 1 base at J, with 10 bases between the two ends. The length of the CDR3 is 15 residues. Germline assignment: CDR1 MDHEN and CDR2 SYDVKM.

This clonotype came up a few times. V gene TRBV5-1 combines with J gene TRBJ1-1; D is uncertain. Trimming removed 0 bases from V and 1 base from J, with 10 bases in between. This CDR3 has 15 residues. The germline V gene encodes CDR1 SGHRS and CDR2 YFSETQ. The CDR3 DNA is TGCGCCAGCAGCTTGGACGGCGTCCGGAACACTGAAGCTTTCTTT. This codes for CASSLDGVRNTEAFF.

This clonotype was observed a handful of times. The rearrangement joins TRBV7-2 to TRBJ2-3; D may be TRBD2 (6 bases). The CDR3 length is 17 residues. Germline lookup yields CDR1 SGHTA and CDR2 FQGNSA. Trimming cost V 5 bases and J 3 bases, with 21 bases left between them. The CDR3 sequence: CASSQYLATRVTDTQYF. The CDR3 DNA reads as TGTGCCAGCAGCCAGTATCTTGCGACTAGGGTAACAGATACGCAGTATTTT. The full variable domain, in which reference TRBV7-2 and TRBJ2-3 provide the parts outside the CDR3, is GAGVSQSPSNKVTEKGKDVELRCDPISGHTALYWYRQSLGQGLEFLIYFQGNSAPDKSGLPSDRFSAERTGGSVSTLTIQRTQQEDSAVYLCASSQYLATRVTDTQYFGPGTRLTVL.

This clonotype showed up just a few times. The chain uses TRBV20-1 and TRBJ2-3; 8 bases align to TRBD2. CDR3 length: 14 residues. Trimming took 5 bases from V and 1 from J; bases not matched to a gene: 5. The V gene's germline CDR1 is DFQATT and CDR2 SNEGSKA (reference sequence). The CDR3, as DNA: TGCAGTGCTGAAATGACTAGCGGCACAGATACGCAGTATTTT. As protein: CSAEMTSGTDTQYF.

The chain uses TRBV7-2 and TRBJ2-2; D possibly corresponds to TRBD1 (6 bases). Trimming took 4 bases from V and 1 from J, leaving 13 bases between them. Germline V lookup: CDR1 SGHTA, CDR2 FQGNSA. The CDR3 consists of 16 residues. CDR3 coding DNA: TGTGCCAGCAGCTCTAGAGGGGGTGGGAACACCGGGGAGCTGTTTTTT. Translating it yields CASSSRGGGNTGELFF.

The J gene is TRBJ1-1, the V gene TRBV7-9; 10 positions agree with TRBD1. V was pared by 5 bases and J by 7 bases, with 7 bases of the junction left unmatched. The germline V gene encodes CDR1 SEHNR and CDR2 FQNEAQ (reference sequence). The CDR3 runs to 14 residues. CDR3 in DNA: TGTGCCAGCAGCCCGGGACAGGGGAGAGGTGAAGCTTTCTTT. Translating it yields CASSPGQGRGEAFF. Based on the CDR3 plus reference TRBV7-9 and TRBJ1-1, the full variable domain is DTGVSQNPRHKITKRGQNVTFRCDPISEHNRLYWYRQTLGQGPEFLTYFQNEAQLEKSRLLSDRFSAERPKGSFSTLEIQRTEQGDSAMYLCASSPGQGRGEAFFGQGTRLTVV.

There are a few counts of this clonotype. The chain uses TRBV6-2 or TRBV6-3 and TRBJ1-5, with 8 bases lining up with TRBD1. The V gene end was trimmed by 6 bases and the J gene end by 5 bases; junction bases not matched to a gene: 12. CDR1 and CDR2 from the germline V gene are MNHEY and SVGEGT. The CDR3 totals 16 residues. As DNA, the CDR3 is TGTGCCAGCAGCCCCCGGACAGGGCTTGGAGATCAGCCCCAGCATTTT. Translating it yields CASSPRTGLGDQPQHF.

This clonotype occurred many times. The rearrangement links TRBV29-1 to TRBJ2-1; 7 bases fit TRBD2. From germline, CDR1 is SQVTM and CDR2 ANQGSEA. The CDR3 consists of 12 residues. V shed 5 bases and J 9 bases; nucleotides not matched to a gene: 7. The DNA of the CDR3 is TGCAGCGTTCTAGCGGTGATAAGTGAGCAGTTCTTC. Protein sequence: CSVLAVISEQFF.

The chain carries TRBV3-1 and TRBJ2-1; D is possibly TRBD2 (5 bases). Germline-derived CDR1 and CDR2 are LGHDT and YNNKEL (reference sequence). This CDR3 is built from 15 residues. Trimming removed 1 base at V and 2 bases at J, with 9 bases between. The CDR3 loop is CASSQGKGAYNEQFF. As DNA, the CDR3 is TGTGCCAGCAGCCAAGGTAAGGGAGCCTACAATGAGCAGTTCTTC.

This clonotype came up a few times. The CDR3: CASSGNPARTGEQYF. In DNA, the CDR3 is TGTGCCAGTAGCGGTAATCCGGCTCGTACGGGGGAGCAGTACTTC. The chain has TRBV19 and TRBJ2-4; a possible D gene is TRBD2 (6 bases). V dropped 6 bases and J dropped 13 bases, with 25 bases sitting between them. Looked up from germline, CDR1 is LNHDA and CDR2 is SQIVND (reference sequence). The CDR3 spans 15 residues.